One sample yielded the 29 T cell receptor beta chains listed below, sequenced in a study of cytomegalovirus exposure and HLA in healthy donors. PCR amplification relied on 60 Vbeta primers (plus 13 Jbeta primers). Method: immunoSEQ multiplex PCR; TCRdb's copy keeps in-frame clones and lacks some. Of under 200,000 clones in the sample, more than 75% were seen once. Sequencing used PBMCs. The receptors come from a woman aged 25 to 45 in good health and CMV-seropositive.

The rearrangement links TRBV4-2 to TRBJ1-2; possibly TRBD1 for D (6 bases). Germline CDR1 LGHNA, CDR2 YNFKEQ. Trimming took 3 bases from V and 2 from J, leaving 22 bases between them. CDR3 length equals 18 residues. The CDR3 protein is CASSHYRQAEVANYGYTF. The CDR3 DNA reads TGTGCCAGCAGCCACTACAGACAGGCCGAGGTCGCAAACTATGGCTACACCTTC.

Only a few counts were recorded for this clone. The chain couples TRBV18 to TRBJ2-2; 8 nucleotides align to TRBD1. This CDR3 contains 17 residues. J lost 5 bases, V lost 2 bases, and 10 bases had no gene match. Germline V gene data show CDR1 as KGHSH and CDR2 as LQKENI. This CDR3 is CASSPYTGQETTGELFF. The CDR3 nucleotides read TGTGCCAGCTCACCATATACGGGACAGGAAACTACCGGGGAGCTGTTTTTT.

The chain combines TRBV30 with TRBJ1-4; weak D call: TRBD1 (5 bases). The germline V gene has CDR1 GTSNPN and CDR2 SVGIG (reference sequence). This CDR3 contains 13 residues. V lost 3 bases and J lost 5, with 10 bases in between. CDR3 coding DNA: TGTGCCTGGAGAGGGCAGGGAAATGAAAAACTGTTTTTT. Its protein is CAWRGQGNEKLFF. Complete variable domain (other parts from reference TRBV30 and TRBJ1-4): SQTIHQWPATLVQPVGSPLSLECTVEGTSNPNLYWYRQAAGRGLQLLFYSVGIGQISSEVPQNLSASRPQDRQFILSSKKLLLSDSGFYLCAWRGQGNEKLFFGSGTQLSVL.

The rearrangement joins TRBV25-1 to TRBJ2-2; 8 positions match TRBD1. The V and J ends lost 3 bases and 4 bases, in that order; junction bases with no gene match: 4. The CDR3 has 15 amino acids. The germline CDR1 and CDR2 sequences are MGHDK and SYGVNS. The CDR3 protein is CASSDPGGRTGELFF. The CDR3 region has the DNA TGTGCCAGCAGTGACCCAGGGGGCCGCACCGGGGAGCTGTTTTTT.

The V call is TRBV5-4, the J call TRBJ1-2; 12 bases are shared with TRBD1. Germline V gene sequence: CDR1 SGHNT, CDR2 YYREEE (reference sequence). CDR3 length: 15 residues. V was clipped by 10 bases and J by 5 bases; unmatched bases: 12. For the CDR3, the DNA is TGTGCCTCAAGATCCGGGACAGGGGGCTTTTATGGCTACACCTTC. Translated, it gives CASRSGTGGFYGYTF.

The rearrangement joins TRBV11-3 to TRBJ2-1; TRBD2 matches at 9 bases. Germline-derived CDR1 and CDR2 are SGHNT and YENEEA. The trim removed 5 bases at V and 5 bases at J, leaving 7 bases unmatched. The CDR3 covers 15 residues. The DNA for the CDR3 is TGTGCCAGCAGCCCTGGGCTAGCGGGAAACAATGAGCAGTTCTTC. Encoded protein: CASSPGLAGNNEQFF.

This clone showed up just once. This chain uses TRBV7-9 with TRBJ2-1; 7 bases agree with TRBD2. The ends lost 2 bases at V and 1 base at J; junction bases unmatched: 2. The CDR3 sequence is 15 residues long. Germline V gene sequence: CDR1 SEHNR, CDR2 FQNEAQ (reference sequence). CDR3 region: CASSLPGGSYNEQFF. The CDR3 DNA follows: TGTGCCAGCAGCTTACCGGGAGGATCCTACAATGAGCAGTTCTTC.

This chain joins TRBV2 and TRBJ2-3, with 7 positions matching TRBD1. CDR3 size: 15 residues. Trimming at V came to 7 bases and at J to 3 bases, leaving 10 bases not matched to a gene. CDR1 and CDR2 from the germline V gene are SNHLY and FYNNEI. The CDR3 DNA follows: TGTGCCAGCAACATTGACAGGGTGGAGACAGATACGCAGTATTTT. Amino acids: CASNIDRVETDTQYF.

In its sample, this clone was seen once. The chain is built from TRBV30 and TRBJ1-2, with D possibly TRBD1 on 6 matching bases. V was clipped by 0 bases and J by 4 bases, with 18 bases between them. Looked up from germline, CDR1 is GTSNPN and CDR2 is SVGIG (reference sequence). The CDR3 is made up of 16 amino acids. Here the CDR3 DNA reads TGTGCCTGGAGTGTGGGCGCCCCTCTAGGGGGCTATGGCTACACCTTC. Residues: CAWSVGAPLGGYGYTF. Using reference TRBV30 and TRBJ1-2 for the parts outside the CDR3, the full variable domain is SQTIHQWPATLVQPVGSPLSLECTVEGTSNPNLYWYRQAAGRGLQLLFYSVGIGQISSEVPQNLSASRPQDRQFILSSKKLLLSDSGFYLCAWSVGAPLGGYGYTFGSGTRLTVV.

The chain is built from TRBV5-4 and TRBJ1-1; TRBD1 is a possible D gene (5 bases). The length of the CDR3 is 14 residues. From germline, CDR1 is SGHNT and CDR2 YYREEE (reference sequence). The V and J ends lost 8 bases and 4 bases respectively, with 18 bases between them. CDR3 DNA: TGTGCCAGTACAGCTGGGGGGAAGGGCACTGAAGCTTTCTTT. Protein sequence: CASTAGGKGTEAFF.

V usage is TRBV18 and J usage is TRBJ1-6; possibly TRBD1 for D (6 bases). The CDR3 is made up of 14 amino acids. Germline CDR1 KGHSH, CDR2 LQKENI. Trimming removed 6 bases from V and 3 bases from J, with 9 bases in between. CDR3 DNA: TGTGCCAGCTCTTCGGACAGCTATAATTCACCCCTCCACTTT. Amino acid sequence: CASSSDSYNSPLHF. Filled out from reference TRBV18 and TRBJ1-6, the complete variable domain reads NAGVMQNPRHLVRRRGQEARLRCSPMKGHSHVYWYRQLPEEGLKFMVYLQKENIIDESGMPKERFSAEFPKEGPSILRIQQVVRGDSAAYFCASSSDSYNSPLHFGNGTRLTVT.

This clone was observed a few times. The rearrangement joins TRBV28 to TRBJ2-1, with a tentative D call TRBD2 (6 bases). V was cut by 8 bases and J by 9 bases, with 20 bases left in between. Germline CDR1 and CDR2: MDHEN and SYDVKM. CDR3 length equals 14 residues. CDR3 region: CASWEDTVSSEQFF. The CDR3 DNA reads TGTGCCAGCTGGGAGGACACCGTCTCCAGTGAGCAGTTCTTC.

J is TRBJ1-1 and V is TRBV12-5, with D hard to call. The CDR3 contains 12 residues. Per germline, CDR1 LGHNT and CDR2 FRNRAP. V was trimmed by 4 bases and J by 1 base, leaving 4 bases between them. The CDR3 region has the DNA TGTGCTAGTGGTTACGGGAACACTGAAGCTTTCTTT. This sequence encodes CASGYGNTEAFF.

This chain connects TRBV30 to TRBJ1-6; 8 bases fit TRBD1. The trim removed 3 bases at V and 7 bases at J, leaving 11 bases unmatched. CDR1 is GTSNPN and CDR2 is SVGIG in the germline V gene (reference sequence). The CDR3 totals 16 residues. Here the CDR3 reads CAWSPLMQGANSPLHF. The CDR3, as DNA: TGTGCCTGGAGCCCATTAATGCAGGGGGCGAATTCACCCCTCCACTTT.

In its sample, this clone was seen a few times. The genes are TRBV7-2 and TRBJ1-2, with D unclear. This CDR3 is 14 amino acids long. Trimming pared 1 base from V and 1 base from J, leaving 7 bases between. Per the germline V gene, CDR1 is SGHTA and CDR2 is FQGNSA. CDR3 bases: TGTGCCAGCAGCTTAGTCGGCGGTAACTATGGCTACACCTTC. Its translation: CASSLVGGNYGYTF.

CDR3: CASSDPRGSSYEQYF. The CDR3, as DNA: TGTGCCAGCAGTGACCCCCGCGGGAGCTCCTACGAGCAGTACTTC. The chain combines TRBV28 with TRBJ2-7, with TRBD2 identical over 7 bases. Germline trimming cut 5 bases from V and 0 bases from J; bases unmatched to any gene: 7. Germline CDR1 MDHEN, CDR2 SYDVKM. The CDR3 contains 15 residues.

The chain is built from TRBV5-6 and TRBJ1-2, with TRBD1 matching over 10 bases. The ends lost 4 bases at V and 1 base at J; junction bases unmatched: 4. Germline V lookup: CDR1 SGHDT, CDR2 YYEEEE. The CDR3 sequence is 15 residues long. CDR3 sequence (DNA): TGTGCCAGCAGCCCGGGGACAGGGGTTAACTATGGCTACACCTTC. Translation: CASSPGTGVNYGYTF.

In regard to this clone: This same CDR3 is encoded by further DNA sequences in the sample. This chain joins TRBV7-9 and TRBJ2-3; weak D call: TRBD1 (5 bases). The V end was cut by 1 base, the J end by 4 bases, with 6 bases between. The CDR3 length is 13 residues. CDR1 is SEHNR, CDR2 FQNEAQ, per germline (reference sequence). CDR3 DNA sequence: TGTGCCAGCAGCTTAGTAGGGGCAGATACGCAGTATTTT. Translating it yields CASSLVGADTQYF.

The V call is TRBV9, the J call TRBJ2-5, with 8 bases that match TRBD1. The germline gives CDR1 SGDLS, CDR2 YYNGEE. This CDR3 has 14 amino acids. The V segment lost 0 bases and the J segment 5 bases; nucleotides outside the gene matches: 3. CDR3 sequence (DNA): TGTGCCAGCAGCGTAGGACAGGGGAAGGAGACCCAGTACTTC. It is translated as CASSVGQGKETQYF.

The chain has TRBV30 and TRBJ2-7; 11 bases align to TRBD1. The CDR3 spans 12 residues. With V trimmed by 8 bases and J by 7 bases, 7 bases remained unmatched. Germline CDR1 reads GTSNPN; CDR2 reads SVGIG (reference sequence). Here the CDR3 DNA reads TGTGCCCACGGGACAGGGGGAAATGAGCAGTACTTC. Its translation: CAHGTGGNEQYF.

The chain carries TRBV6-6 and TRBJ1-5; D perhaps matches TRBD1 (5 bases). There are 13 residues in the CDR3. Per germline, CDR1 MNHNY and CDR2 SVGAGI (reference sequence). V gave up 7 bases and J gave up 4 bases, with 11 bases separating them. The CDR3 DNA reads TGTGCCAGCACAGTCAGGGATAATCAGCCCCAGCATTTT. Translation: CASTVRDNQPQHF.

This clone has just a few counts. The chain links TRBV6-5 to TRBJ2-3; D possibly corresponds to TRBD1 (5 bases). The CDR3 spans 15 residues. Germline V gene sequence: CDR1 MNHEY, CDR2 SVGAGI. Trimming took off 0 bases at V and 4 bases at J, with 11 bases between the two ends. CDR3 region: CASSYSKGFPDTQYF. In nucleotides, the CDR3 is TGTGCCAGCAGTTACTCAAAGGGGTTCCCAGATACGCAGTATTTT.

J is TRBJ1-5 and V is TRBV27; a weak D match, TRBD1 (6 bases). Germline CDR1 MNHEY, CDR2 SMNVEV (reference sequence). Trimming left V 7 bases short and J 5 bases short, with 9 bases between. CDR3 size: 12 residues. CDR3 bases: TGTGCCAGCACCTCAGGGGATCAGCCCCAGCATTTT. It translates to CASTSGDQPQHF.

This chain joins TRBV25-1 and TRBJ2-1, with 7 nucleotides matching TRBD2. The CDR3 extends over 15 amino acids. Trimming cost V 8 bases and J 5 bases; bases outside gene matches: 12. Germline V lookup: CDR1 MGHDK, CDR2 SYGVNS. The CDR3 sequence: CASSLLAGVNNEQFF. DNA for the CDR3: TGTGCCAGCTCACTCTTAGCGGGCGTGAACAATGAGCAGTTCTTC.

This chain connects TRBV28 to TRBJ2-7; the match to TRBD1 covers 8 bases. The CDR3 extends over 13 amino acids. Germline assignment: CDR1 MDHEN and CDR2 SYDVKM. The ends lost 7 bases at V and 3 bases at J; junction bases unmatched: 5. The CDR3 reads CASTLGTGYEQYF. In DNA form, the CDR3 reads TGTGCCAGCACCCTAGGGACAGGCTACGAGCAGTACTTC.

DNA of the CDR3: TGTGCCAGCAGTTATATGCAGGGGGCAATCGGCTACACCTTC. It translates to CASSYMQGAIGYTF. The chain is built from TRBV27 and TRBJ1-2, with 8 nucleotides matching TRBD1. This CDR3 spans 14 amino acids. Trimming cost V 4 bases and J 8 bases; bases outside gene matches: 9. Germline CDR1 and CDR2: MNHEY and SMNVEV (reference sequence).

The rearrangement uses TRBV7-2 and TRBJ2-7; 11 positions agree with TRBD1. The V gene end was trimmed by 6 bases and the J gene end by 0 bases; junction bases not matched to a gene: 4. Germline V lookup: CDR1 SGHTA, CDR2 FQGNSA. The CDR3 sequence is 15 residues long. This CDR3 is CASSPGTGGSYEQYF. CDR3 nucleotide sequence: TGTGCCAGCAGTCCCGGGACAGGGGGCTCCTACGAGCAGTACTTC. Together with reference TRBV7-2 and TRBJ2-7, the CDR3 gives the full variable domain: GAGVSQSPSNKVTEKGKDVELRCDPISGHTALYWYRQSLGQGLEFLIYFQGNSAPDKSGLPSDRFSAERTGGSVSTLTIQRTQQEDSAVYLCASSPGTGGSYEQYFGPGTRLTVT.

The chain combines TRBV5-6 with TRBJ2-5; maybe TRBD2 (5 bases). The J call is doubtful: the DNA matches TRBJ2-7 better. Germline-derived CDR1 and CDR2 are SGHDT and YYEEEE. The CDR3 is 15 amino acids. The CDR3 nucleotides read TGTGCCAGCAGCTTGGGGCTGACTACCTCCTACGAGCAGTACTTC. It specifies CASSLGLTTSYEQYF.

The chain carries TRBV7-9 and TRBJ2-3; D unresolved. Deletions cut 5 bases from V and 2 bases from J, with 17 bases between. The CDR3 has 16 amino acids. CDR1 is SEHNR, CDR2 FQNEAQ, per germline (reference sequence). The DNA for the CDR3 is TGTGCCAGCAGCCTCACGTTGGCCCGCCTCACAGATACGCAGTATTTT. It specifies CASSLTLARLTDTQYF.